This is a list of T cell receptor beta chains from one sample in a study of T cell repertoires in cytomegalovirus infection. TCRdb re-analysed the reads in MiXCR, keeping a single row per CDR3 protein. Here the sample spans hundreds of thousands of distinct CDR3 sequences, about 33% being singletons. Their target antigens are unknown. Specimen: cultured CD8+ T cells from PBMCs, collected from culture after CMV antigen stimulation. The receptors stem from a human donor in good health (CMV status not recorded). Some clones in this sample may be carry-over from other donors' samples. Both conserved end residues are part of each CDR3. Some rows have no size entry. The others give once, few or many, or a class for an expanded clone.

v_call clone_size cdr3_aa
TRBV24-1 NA CATSDLAGATDTQYF
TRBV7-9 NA CASSWADRNTIYF
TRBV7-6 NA CASSLVYLVGRQETQYF
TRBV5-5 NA CASRGPGGTEAFF
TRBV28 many CASSGGGLEAFF
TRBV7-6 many CASSPGPRNTEAFF
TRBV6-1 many CASSPRRPIPEAFF
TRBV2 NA CASSEEVGGVYYGYTF
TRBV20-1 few CSARPRESYSTDTQYF
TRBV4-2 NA CASSHGQGAFF
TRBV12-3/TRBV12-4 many CASSLTDGYTF
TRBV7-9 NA CASSHLGTEAFF
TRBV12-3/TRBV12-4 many CASSLRQPNQPQHF
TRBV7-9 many CASTHPVKWDEQYF
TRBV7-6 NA CASSFVWARGANGTQYF
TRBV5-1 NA CASSLVGLILRGQESNEQFF
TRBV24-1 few CATSGGRGYTDSETQYF
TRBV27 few CASSFGPEANYGYTF
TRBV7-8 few CASSPPGIPYEQYF
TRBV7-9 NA CASSLEREPSYNEQFF
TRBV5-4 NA CASSLPGTGSVAGNEQFF
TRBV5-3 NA CASSLDHGTDTQYF
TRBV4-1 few CASSLPRESSNEKLFF
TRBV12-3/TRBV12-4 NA CASGPETSSYEQYF